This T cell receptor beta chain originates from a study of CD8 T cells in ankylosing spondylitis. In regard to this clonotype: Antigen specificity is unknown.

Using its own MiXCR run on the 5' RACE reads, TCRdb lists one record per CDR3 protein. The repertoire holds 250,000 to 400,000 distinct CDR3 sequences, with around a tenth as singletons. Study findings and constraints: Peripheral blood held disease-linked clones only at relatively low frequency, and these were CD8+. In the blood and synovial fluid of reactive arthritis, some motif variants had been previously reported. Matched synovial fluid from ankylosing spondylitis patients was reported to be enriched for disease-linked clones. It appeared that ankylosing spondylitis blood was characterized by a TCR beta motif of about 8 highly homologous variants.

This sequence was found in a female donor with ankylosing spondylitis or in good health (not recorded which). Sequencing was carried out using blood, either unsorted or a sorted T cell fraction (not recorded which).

The CDR3 DNA reads TGTGCCACCAGCAGAGGCACTCGCCAAGAGACCCAGTACTTC. As protein: CATSRGTRQETQYF. The genes are TRBV15 and TRBJ2-5; no firm D call. In germline, CDR1 is LNHNV, CDR2 YYDKDF (reference sequence). V shed 1 base and J shed 1 base, with 7 bases lying between them. This CDR3 comprises 14 residues.